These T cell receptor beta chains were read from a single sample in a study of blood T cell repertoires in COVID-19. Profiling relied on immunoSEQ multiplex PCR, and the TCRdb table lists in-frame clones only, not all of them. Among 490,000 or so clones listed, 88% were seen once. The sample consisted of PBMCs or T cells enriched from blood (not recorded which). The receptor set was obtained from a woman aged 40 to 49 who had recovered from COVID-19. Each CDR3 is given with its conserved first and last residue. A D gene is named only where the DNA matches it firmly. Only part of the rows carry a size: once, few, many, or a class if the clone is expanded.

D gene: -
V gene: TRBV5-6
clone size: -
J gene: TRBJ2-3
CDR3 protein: CASSSTGQIITDTQYF
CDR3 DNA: TGTGCCAGCAGCTCTACAGGGCAAATAATCACAGATACGCAGTATTTT

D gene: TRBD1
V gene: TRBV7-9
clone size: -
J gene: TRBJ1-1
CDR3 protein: CASSPRGQGMNTEAFF
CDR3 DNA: TGTGCCAGCAGCCCCCGGGGACAGGGGATGAACACTGAAGCTTTCTTT

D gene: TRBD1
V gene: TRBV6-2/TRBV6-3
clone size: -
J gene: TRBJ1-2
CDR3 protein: CASSSGGAFYTF
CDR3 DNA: TGTGCCAGCAGTTCAGGGGGCGCTTTCTACACCTTC

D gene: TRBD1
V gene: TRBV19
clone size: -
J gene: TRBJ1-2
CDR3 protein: CASTLRDSRFGYTF
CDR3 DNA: TGTGCCAGTACTCTCCGGGACAGCCGTTTTGGCTACACCTTC

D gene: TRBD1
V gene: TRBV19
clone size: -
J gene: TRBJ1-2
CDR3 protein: CASSLGTGLYGYTF
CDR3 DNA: TGTGCCAGTAGTTTAGGGACAGGGCTCTATGGCTACACCTTC

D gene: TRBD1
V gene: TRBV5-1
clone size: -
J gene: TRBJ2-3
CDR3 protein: CASSGQGASDTQYF
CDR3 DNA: TGCGCCAGTTCGGGACAGGGGGCTTCAGATACGCAGTATTTT

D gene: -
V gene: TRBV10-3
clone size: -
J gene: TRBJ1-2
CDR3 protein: CAISESERADGYTF
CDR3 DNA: TGTGCCATCAGTGAGTCTGAGAGGGCGGATGGCTACACCTTC

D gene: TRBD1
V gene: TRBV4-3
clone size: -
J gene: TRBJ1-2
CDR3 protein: CASSQDLAGGRYGYTF
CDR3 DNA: TGCGCCAGCAGCCAAGATCTGGCAGGGGGTCGCTATGGCTACACCTTC

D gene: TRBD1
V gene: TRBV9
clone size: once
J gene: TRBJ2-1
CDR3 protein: CASSGRDRVYNEQFF
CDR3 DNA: TGTGCCAGCAGCGGCCGGGACAGGGTGTACAATGAGCAGTTCTTC

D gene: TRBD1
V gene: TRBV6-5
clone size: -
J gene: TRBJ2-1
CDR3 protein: CASIATGAYNEQFF
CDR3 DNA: TGTGCCAGCATCGCGACAGGGGCCTACAATGAGCAGTTCTTC

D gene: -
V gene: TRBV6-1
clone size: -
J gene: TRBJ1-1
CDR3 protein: CASSERGWTEAFF
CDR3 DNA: TGTGCCAGCAGTGAAAGGGGCTGGACTGAAGCTTTCTTT

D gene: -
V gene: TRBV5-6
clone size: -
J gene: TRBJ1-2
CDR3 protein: CASSKQTPGGGYTF
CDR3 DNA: TGTGCCAGCAGTAAACAGACGCCCGGGGGTGGCTACACCTTC

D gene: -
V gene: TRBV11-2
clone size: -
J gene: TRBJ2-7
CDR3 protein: CASSLTVESSYEQYF
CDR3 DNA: TGTGCCAGCAGCTTAACGGTGGAGAGCTCCTACGAGCAGTACTTC

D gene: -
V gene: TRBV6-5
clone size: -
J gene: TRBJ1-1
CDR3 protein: CATQARGETEAFF
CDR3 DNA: TGTGCCACCCAGGCTCGGGGGGAGACTGAAGCTTTCTTT

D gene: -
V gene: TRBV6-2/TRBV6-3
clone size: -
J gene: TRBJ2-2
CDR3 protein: CASSLLLRTGELFF
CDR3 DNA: TGTGCCAGCAGTTTGCTTTTGCGCACCGGGGAGCTGTTTTTT

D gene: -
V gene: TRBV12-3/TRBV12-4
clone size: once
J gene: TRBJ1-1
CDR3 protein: CASSLEGTWAFF
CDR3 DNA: TGTGCCAGCAGTTTGGAGGGAACGTGGGCTTTCTTT

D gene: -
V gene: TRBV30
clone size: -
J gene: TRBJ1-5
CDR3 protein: CAWSMGGSNQPQHF
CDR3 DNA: TGTGCCTGGAGTATGGGAGGGAGCAATCAGCCCCAGCATTTT

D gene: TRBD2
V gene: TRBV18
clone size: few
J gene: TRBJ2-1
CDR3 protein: CASSGSAGGHEQFF
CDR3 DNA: TGTGCCAGCTCAGGGTCTGCGGGAGGACATGAGCAGTTCTTC

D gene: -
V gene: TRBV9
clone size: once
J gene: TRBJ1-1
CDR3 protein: CASSVANTPEAFF
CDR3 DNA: TGTGCCAGCAGCGTGGCCAACACGCCTGAAGCTTTCTTT

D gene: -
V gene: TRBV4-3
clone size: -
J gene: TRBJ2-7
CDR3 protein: CASSSATSYEQYF
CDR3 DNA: TGCGCCAGCAGCTCCGCGACAAGCTACGAGCAGTACTTC

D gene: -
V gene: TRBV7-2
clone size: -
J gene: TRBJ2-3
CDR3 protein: CASSLPSGPSTDTQYF
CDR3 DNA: TGTGCCAGCAGCTTACCATCCGGTCCTAGCACAGATACGCAGTATTTT

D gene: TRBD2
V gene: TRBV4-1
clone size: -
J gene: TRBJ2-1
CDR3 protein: CASSQDGLAGGFDNEQFF
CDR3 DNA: TGCGCCAGCAGCCAAGATGGGCTAGCGGGAGGGTTCGACAATGAGCAGTTCTTC

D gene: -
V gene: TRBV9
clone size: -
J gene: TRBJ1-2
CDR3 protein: CASSSRQGLYGYTF
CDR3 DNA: TGTGCCAGCAGCTCAAGGCAGGGACTCTATGGCTACACCTTC

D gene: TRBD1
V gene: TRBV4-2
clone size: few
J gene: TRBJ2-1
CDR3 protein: CASSQGTGDNEQFF
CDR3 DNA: TGTGCCAGCAGCCAAGGGACAGGAGACAATGAGCAGTTCTTC

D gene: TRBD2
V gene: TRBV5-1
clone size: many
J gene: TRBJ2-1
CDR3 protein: CASSLGVSGRAYNEQFF
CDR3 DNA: TGCGCCAGCAGCTTGGGGGTTAGCGGGAGAGCCTACAATGAGCAGTTCTTC

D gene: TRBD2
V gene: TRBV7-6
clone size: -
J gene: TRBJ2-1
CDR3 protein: CASSSAGGLYNEQFF
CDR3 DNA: TGTGCCAGCAGCTCCGCGGGAGGGTTATACAATGAGCAGTTCTTC

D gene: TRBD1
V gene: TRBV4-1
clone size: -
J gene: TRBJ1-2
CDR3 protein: CASSHRDRGGYTF
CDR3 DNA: TGCGCCAGCAGCCACCGGGACAGGGGTGGCTACACCTTC

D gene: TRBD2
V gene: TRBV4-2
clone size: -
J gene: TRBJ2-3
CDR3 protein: CASSPETSGSTDTQYF
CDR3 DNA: TGTGCCAGCAGCCCTGAAACTAGCGGGAGCACAGATACGCAGTATTTT

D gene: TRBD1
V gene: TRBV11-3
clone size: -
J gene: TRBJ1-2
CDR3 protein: CASSPYDRGPSLNYGYTF
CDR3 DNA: TGTGCCAGCAGCCCGTATGACAGGGGTCCTTCACTTAACTATGGCTACACCTTC

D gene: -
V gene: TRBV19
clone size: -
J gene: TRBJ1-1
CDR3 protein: CASSIDSNQAGWGTEAFF
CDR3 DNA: TGTGCCAGTAGTATAGACTCGAACCAGGCGGGATGGGGCACTGAAGCTTTCTTT

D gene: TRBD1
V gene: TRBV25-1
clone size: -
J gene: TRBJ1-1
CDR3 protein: CASSGYFPRGTEAFF
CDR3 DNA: TGTGCCAGCAGTGGGTACTTCCCCAGGGGGACTGAAGCTTTCTTT

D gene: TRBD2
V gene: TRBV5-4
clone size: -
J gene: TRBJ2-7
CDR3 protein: CASSSPTSGRVNEQYF
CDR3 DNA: TGTGCCAGCAGCTCCCCCACTAGCGGGAGGGTAAACGAGCAGTACTTC

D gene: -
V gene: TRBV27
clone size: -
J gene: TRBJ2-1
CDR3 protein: CASSLNSPQVSYNEQFF
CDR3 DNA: TGTGCCAGCAGTCTGAACTCCCCCCAGGTCTCCTACAATGAGCAGTTCTTC

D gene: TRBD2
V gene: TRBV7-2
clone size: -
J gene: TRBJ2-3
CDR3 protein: CASSLNIAGVNTQYF
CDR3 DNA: TGTGCCAGCAGCTTAAATATAGCGGGAGTAAATACGCAGTATTTT

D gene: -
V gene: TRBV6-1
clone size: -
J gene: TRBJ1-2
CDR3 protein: CASSEASLLGGYTF
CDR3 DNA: TGTGCCAGCAGTGAAGCCAGTCTACTCGGGGGCTACACCTTC

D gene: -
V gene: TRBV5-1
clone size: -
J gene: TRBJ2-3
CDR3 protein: CASSRGGGKGTDTQYF
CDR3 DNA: TGCGCCAGCAGCCGAGGGGGAGGGAAGGGAACAGATACGCAGTATTTT

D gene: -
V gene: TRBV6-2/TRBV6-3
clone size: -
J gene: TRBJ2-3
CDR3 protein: CASSHPRDFTDTQYF
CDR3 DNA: TGTGCCAGCAGTCATCCCAGGGACTTCACAGATACGCAGTATTTT

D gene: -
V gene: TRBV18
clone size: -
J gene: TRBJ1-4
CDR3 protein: CASSPGGLGNEKLFF
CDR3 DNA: TGTGCCAGCTCACCAGGGGGCCTTGGTAATGAAAAACTGTTTTTT

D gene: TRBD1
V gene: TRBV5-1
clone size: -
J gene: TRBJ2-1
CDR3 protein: CASSPGQNNEQFF
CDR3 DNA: TGCGCCAGCAGCCCGGGACAGAACAATGAGCAGTTCTTC

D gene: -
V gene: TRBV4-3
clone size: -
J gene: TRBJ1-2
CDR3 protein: CASSQGGVTYGYTF
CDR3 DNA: TGCGCCAGCAGCCAAGGGGGGGTTACCTATGGCTACACCTTC

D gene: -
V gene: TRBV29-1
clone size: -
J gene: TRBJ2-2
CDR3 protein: CSGGPGTGELFF
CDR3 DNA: TGCAGCGGGGGGCCGGGCACCGGGGAGCTGTTTTTT

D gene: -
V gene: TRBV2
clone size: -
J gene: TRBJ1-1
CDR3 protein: CASLMYGGNTEAFF
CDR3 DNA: TGTGCCAGCCTGATGTATGGGGGCAACACTGAAGCTTTCTTT

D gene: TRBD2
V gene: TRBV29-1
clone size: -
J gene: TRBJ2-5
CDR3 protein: CSVERLAGVGETQYF
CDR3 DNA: TGCAGCGTTGAGCGCCTAGCGGGAGTGGGAGAGACCCAGTACTTC

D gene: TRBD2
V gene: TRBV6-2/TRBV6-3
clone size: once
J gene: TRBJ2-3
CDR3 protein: CASSLSLAGGGDTQYF
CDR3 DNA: TGTGCCAGCAGTTTATCTTTAGCGGGGGGCGGAGATACGCAGTATTTT